This T cell receptor (beta chain) appears in the sequencing data of a study of cytomegalovirus exposure and HLA in healthy donors. Across the study: Among the roughly 400 genotyped donors, 70% to 85% were placed in the Caucasian-associated ancestry cluster. Overall study findings and caveats: Most TCR sequences were uncommon, yet certain public TCRs appeared in many donors. The authors listed some 150 TCR beta chains as cytomegalovirus-associated. A link between a missense DCLRE1C variant and TCR beta V- and J-gene trimming emerged from a later analysis.

The PCR had 60 Vbeta and 13 Jbeta primers. Clones were sequenced by immunoSEQ multiplex PCR, and TCRdb holds only the in-frame ones, with some missing. Among 100,000 to 150,000 clones listed, 80% were seen once. Germline V CDR1 and CDR2: MNHEY, SVGAGI. Trimming took off 0 bases at V and 3 bases at J, with 11 bases between the two ends. The CDR3 has 15 residues. Remarks on this clone: Its antigen is still unknown.

The source of this sequence is a man aged 40-50 years in good health and CMV-seronegative. The V and J genes are TRBV6-5 and TRBJ1-1, with a possible D match to TRBD1 (5 bases). Sequenced sample: PBMCs. The CDR3 is CASSYSVTADTEAFF. In DNA, the CDR3 is TGTGCCAGCAGTTACTCGGTGACAGCCGACACTGAAGCTTTCTTT.